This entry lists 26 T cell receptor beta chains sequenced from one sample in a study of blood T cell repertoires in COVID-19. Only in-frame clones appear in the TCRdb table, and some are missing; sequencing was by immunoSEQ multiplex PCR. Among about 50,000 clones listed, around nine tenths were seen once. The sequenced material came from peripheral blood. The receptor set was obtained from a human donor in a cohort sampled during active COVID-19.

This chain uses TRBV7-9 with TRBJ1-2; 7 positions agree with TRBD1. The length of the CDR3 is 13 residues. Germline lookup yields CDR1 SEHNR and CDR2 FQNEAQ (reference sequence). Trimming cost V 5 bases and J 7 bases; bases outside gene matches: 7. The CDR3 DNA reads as TGTGCCAGCAGCATTGACAGGGATGGTGGCTACACCTTC. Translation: CASSIDRDGGYTF.

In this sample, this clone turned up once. The CDR3 nucleotides are TGTGCCAGCAGCCACAGGGACAGTTCAAACTATGGCTACACCTTC. Its translation: CASSHRDSSNYGYTF. This chain uses TRBV7-9 with TRBJ1-2, with 7 bases aligning to TRBD1. V shed 5 bases, J shed 2 bases, and the junction held 8 bases outside the gene matches. Germline lookup yields CDR1 SEHNR and CDR2 FQNEAQ (reference sequence). This CDR3 region has 15 residues.

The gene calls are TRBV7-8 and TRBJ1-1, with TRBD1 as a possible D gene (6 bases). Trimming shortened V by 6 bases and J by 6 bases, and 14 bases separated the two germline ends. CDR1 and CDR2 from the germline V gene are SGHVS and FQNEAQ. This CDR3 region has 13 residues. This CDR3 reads CASRSEGVAEAFF. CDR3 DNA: TGTGCCAGCAGATCCGAGGGGGTGGCTGAAGCTTTCTTT.

DNA for the CDR3: TGTGCCAGCAGACGTTGGGGGGAAAGAACCTACAATGAGCAGTTCTTC. This encodes CASRRWGERTYNEQFF. The genes are TRBV11-2 and TRBJ2-1, with TRBD2 as a possible D gene (6 bases). Trimming removed 6 bases from V and 2 bases from J, with 17 bases in between. The CDR3 has 16 amino acids. CDR1 and CDR2 from the germline V gene are SGHAT and FQNNGV.

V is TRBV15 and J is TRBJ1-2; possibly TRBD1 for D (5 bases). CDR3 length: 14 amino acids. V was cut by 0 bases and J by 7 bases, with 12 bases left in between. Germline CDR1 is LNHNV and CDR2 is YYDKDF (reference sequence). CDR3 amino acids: CATSRDRAGSGYTF. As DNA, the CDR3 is TGTGCCACCAGCAGAGACAGGGCTGGGTCTGGCTACACCTTC.

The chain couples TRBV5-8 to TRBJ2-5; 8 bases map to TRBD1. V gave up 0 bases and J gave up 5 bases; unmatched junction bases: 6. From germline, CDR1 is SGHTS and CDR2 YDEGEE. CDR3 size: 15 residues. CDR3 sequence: CASSLGDRGSETQYF. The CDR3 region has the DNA TGTGCCAGCAGCTTGGGCGACAGGGGTAGTGAGACCCAGTACTTC.

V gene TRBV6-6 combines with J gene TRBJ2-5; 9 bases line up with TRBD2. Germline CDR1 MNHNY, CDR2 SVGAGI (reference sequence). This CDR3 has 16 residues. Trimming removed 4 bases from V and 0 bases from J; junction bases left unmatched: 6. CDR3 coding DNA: TGTGCCAGCAGTTCTTCCAGGACTAGCGACCAAGAGACCCAGTACTTC. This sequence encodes CASSSSRTSDQETQYF.

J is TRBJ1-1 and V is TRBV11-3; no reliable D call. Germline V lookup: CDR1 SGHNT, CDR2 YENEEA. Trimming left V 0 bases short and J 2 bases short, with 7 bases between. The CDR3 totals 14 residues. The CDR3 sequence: CASSLESVNTEAFF. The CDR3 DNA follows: TGTGCCAGCAGCTTAGAATCGGTAAACACTGAAGCTTTCTTT.

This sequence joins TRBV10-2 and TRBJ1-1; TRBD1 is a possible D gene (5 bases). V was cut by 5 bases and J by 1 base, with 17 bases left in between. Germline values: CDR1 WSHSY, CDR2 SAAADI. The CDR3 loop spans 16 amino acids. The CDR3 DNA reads TGCGCCAGCAGTTCCGTCCCCCGGGGGGAGAACACTGAAGCTTTCTTT. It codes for CASSSVPRGENTEAFF.

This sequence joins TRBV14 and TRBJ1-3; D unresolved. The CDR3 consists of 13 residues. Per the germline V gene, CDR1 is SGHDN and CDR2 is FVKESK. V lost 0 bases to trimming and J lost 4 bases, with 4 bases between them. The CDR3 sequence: CASSQDAGNTIYF. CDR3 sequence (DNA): TGTGCCAGCAGCCAAGATGCGGGAAACACCATATATTTT.

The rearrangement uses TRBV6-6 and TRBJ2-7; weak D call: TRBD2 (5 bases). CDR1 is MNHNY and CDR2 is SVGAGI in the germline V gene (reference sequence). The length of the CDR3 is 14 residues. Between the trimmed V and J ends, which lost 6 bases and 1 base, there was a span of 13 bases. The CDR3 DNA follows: TGTGCCAGCAGAGGATATGAGCGGTCCTACGAGCAGTACTTC. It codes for CASRGYERSYEQYF.

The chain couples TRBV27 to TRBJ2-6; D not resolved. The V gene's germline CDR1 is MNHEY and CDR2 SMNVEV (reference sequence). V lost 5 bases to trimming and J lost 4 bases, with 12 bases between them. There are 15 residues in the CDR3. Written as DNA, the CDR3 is TGTGCCAGCAGTCCCTGGAGCTCCGGGGCCAACGTCCTGACTTTC. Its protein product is CASSPWSSGANVLTF.

The CDR3 DNA sequence: TGTGCCAGCATCCCATCCTGGGGTGCGGGACAGGGGTACCAAGAGACCCAGTACTTC. It encodes CASIPSWGAGQGYQETQYF. The V gene is TRBV28, the J gene TRBJ2-5; 10 nucleotides line up with TRBD1. The CDR3 is 19 residues long. The germline V gene has CDR1 MDHEN and CDR2 SYDVKM. J gave up 0 bases and V 7 bases, and 17 bases lay outside the gene matches.

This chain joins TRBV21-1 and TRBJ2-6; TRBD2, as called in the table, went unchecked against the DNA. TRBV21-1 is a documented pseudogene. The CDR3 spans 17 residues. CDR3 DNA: TGTGCCAGCAGCAAATTCGATGGGGGGGCTGGGGCCAACGTCCTGACTTTC. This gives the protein CASSKFDGGAGANVLTF.

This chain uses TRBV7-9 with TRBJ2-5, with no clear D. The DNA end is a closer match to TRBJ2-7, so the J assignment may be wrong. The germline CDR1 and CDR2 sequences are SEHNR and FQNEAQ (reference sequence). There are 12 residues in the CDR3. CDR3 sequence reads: CASSYDPYEQYF. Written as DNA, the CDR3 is TGTGCCAGCAGCTATGATCCCTACGAGCAGTACTTC.

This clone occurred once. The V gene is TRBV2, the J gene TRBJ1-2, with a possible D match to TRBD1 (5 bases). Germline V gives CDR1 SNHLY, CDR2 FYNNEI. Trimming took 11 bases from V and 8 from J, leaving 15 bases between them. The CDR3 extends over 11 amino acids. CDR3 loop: CAPSEGPGYTF. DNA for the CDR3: TGTGCCCCCTCGGAGGGACCCGGCTACACCTTC.

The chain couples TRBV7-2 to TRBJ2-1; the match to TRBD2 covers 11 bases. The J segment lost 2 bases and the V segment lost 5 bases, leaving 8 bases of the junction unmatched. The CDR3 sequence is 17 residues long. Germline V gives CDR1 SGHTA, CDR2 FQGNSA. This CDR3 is CASSPNLAGGPYNEQFF. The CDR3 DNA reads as TGTGCCAGCAGCCCCAACCTAGCGGGAGGACCCTACAATGAGCAGTTCTTC.

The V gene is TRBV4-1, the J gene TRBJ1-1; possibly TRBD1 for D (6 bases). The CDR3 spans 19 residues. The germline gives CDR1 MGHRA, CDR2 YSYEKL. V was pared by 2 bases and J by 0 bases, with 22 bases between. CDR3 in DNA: TGCGCCAGCAGCCAAAGAGAGGTGGTGGGGGCAGCAGTGAACACTGAAGCTTTCTTT. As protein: CASSQREVVGAAVNTEAFF.

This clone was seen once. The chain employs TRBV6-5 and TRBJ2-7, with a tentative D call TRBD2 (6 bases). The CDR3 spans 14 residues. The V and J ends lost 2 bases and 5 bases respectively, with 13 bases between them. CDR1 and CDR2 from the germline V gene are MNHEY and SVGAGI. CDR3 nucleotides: TGTGCCAGCAGTTACGGGGGGAATAACGACGAGCAGTACTTC. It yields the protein CASSYGGNNDEQYF.

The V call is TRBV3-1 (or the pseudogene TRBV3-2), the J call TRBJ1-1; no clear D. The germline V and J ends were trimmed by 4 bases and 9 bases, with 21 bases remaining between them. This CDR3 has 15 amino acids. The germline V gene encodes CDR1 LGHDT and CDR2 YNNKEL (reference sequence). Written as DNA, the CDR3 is TGTGCCAGCAGCCGAGCTCTTGGGCACATAAGGAAAGCTTTCTTT. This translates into CASSRALGHIRKAFF.

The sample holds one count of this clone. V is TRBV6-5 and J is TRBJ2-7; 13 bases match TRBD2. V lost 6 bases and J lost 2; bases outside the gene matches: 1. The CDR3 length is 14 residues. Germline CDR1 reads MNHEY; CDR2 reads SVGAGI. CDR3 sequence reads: CASRGTSGTYEQYF. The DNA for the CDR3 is TGTGCCAGCAGGGGGACTAGCGGGACCTACGAGCAGTACTTC.

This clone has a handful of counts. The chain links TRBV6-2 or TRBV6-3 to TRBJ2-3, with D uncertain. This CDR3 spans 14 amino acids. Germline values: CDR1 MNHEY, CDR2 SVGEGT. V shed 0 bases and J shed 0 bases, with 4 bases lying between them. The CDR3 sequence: CASSYSTSTDTQYF. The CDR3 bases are TGTGCCAGCAGTTACTCGACTAGCACAGATACGCAGTATTTT.

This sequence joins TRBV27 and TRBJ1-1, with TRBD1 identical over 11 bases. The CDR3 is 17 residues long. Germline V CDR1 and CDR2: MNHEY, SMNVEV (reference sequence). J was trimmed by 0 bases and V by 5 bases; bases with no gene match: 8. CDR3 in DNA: TGTGCCAGCAGTCTGGGGACAGGGGGGCGAATGAACACTGAAGCTTTCTTT. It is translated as CASSLGTGGRMNTEAFF.

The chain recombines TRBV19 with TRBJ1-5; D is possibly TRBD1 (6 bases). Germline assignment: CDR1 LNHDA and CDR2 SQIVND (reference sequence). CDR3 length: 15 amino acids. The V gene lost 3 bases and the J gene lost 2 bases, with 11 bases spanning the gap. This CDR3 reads CASSMGAVRNQPQHF. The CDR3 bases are TGTGCCAGTAGTATGGGGGCAGTTCGCAATCAGCCCCAGCATTTT.

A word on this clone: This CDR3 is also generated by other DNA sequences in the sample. The CDR3 protein is CASSLTASYEQYF. In nucleotides, the CDR3 is TGTGCCAGCAGTTTAACTGCCTCCTACGAGCAGTACTTC. The chain combines TRBV12-3 or TRBV12-4 with TRBJ2-7; D unresolved. Trimming took 2 bases from V and 0 from J, leaving 5 bases between them. This CDR3 contains 13 residues.

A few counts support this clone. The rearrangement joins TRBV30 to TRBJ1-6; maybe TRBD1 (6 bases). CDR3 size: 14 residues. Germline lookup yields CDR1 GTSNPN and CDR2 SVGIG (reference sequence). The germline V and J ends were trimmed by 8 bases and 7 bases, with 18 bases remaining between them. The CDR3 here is CAGSRGGGNSPLHF. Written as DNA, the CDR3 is TGTGCCGGGTCCCGGGGGGGCGGGAATTCACCCCTCCACTTT.